This T cell receptor (beta chain) was captured by sequencing in a study of T cell changes during pregnancy in multiple sclerosis. Assay: immunoSEQ multiplex PCR; the TCRdb copy retains only in-frame clones and omits some. The table records around 51,000 clones, approximately 94% of them present only once. The CDR3 covers 15 residues. Trimming took off 2 bases at V and 5 bases at J, with 15 bases between the two ends. Germline CDR1 and CDR2: SEHNR and FQNEAQ (reference sequence). This rearrangement joins TRBV7-9 to TRBJ1-2, with unresolved D. The source was CD4+ T cells from peripheral blood mononuclear cells, collected in the second trimester of pregnancy. This receptor was taken from a female donor with multiple sclerosis, enrolled in a pregnancy study. DNA for the CDR3: TGTGCCAGCAGCTTATCGGTTAATCCCTCTTATGGCTACACCTTC. Amino acids: CASSLSVNPSYGYTF.